The clone carrying this T cell receptor (beta chain) was seen a few times. What it recognizes is unknown. This record belongs to a study of blood T cells in healthy people across ages. Study results and limitations: Across the age range, TCR beta diversity per million T cells fell in a roughly linear way.

The use of a sample-barcoded 5' primer and a J-beta primer mix characterized a second PCR of 7 to 11 cycles. Each cDNA molecule, via a template-switch adaptor with 12 random nucleotides, was tagged. One entry per CDR3 protein results from TCRdb running MiXCR on the 5' RACE reads. The table lists 2 million or so distinct CDR3 sequences, about 49% of them singletons. The V gene's germline CDR1 is MNHEY and CDR2 SVGEGT. CDR3 length equals 15 residues. V was clipped by 2 bases and J by 8 bases, with 16 bases between them. The V call is TRBV6-2 or TRBV6-3, the J call TRBJ2-1; tentatively, D is TRBD1 (5 bases). Source material: blood. This receptor was taken from a woman between 40 and 55 years old in good health. CDR3 sequence reads: CASSYEGQSLDEQFF. The CDR3 coding sequence is TGTGCCAGCAGTTACGAAGGACAAAGCTTGGATGAGCAGTTCTTC.